This TCR beta chain was sequenced during a study of blood T cell repertoires in COVID-19. CDR1 and CDR2 from the germline V gene are LGHNA and YNFKEQ. The V gene lost 5 bases and the J gene lost 6 bases, with 9 bases spanning the gap. This CDR3 region has 12 residues. The data were produced by immunoSEQ multiplex PCR, yet TCRdb's version contains in-frame clones alone and is incomplete. This sample has some 200,000 clones, with approximately 90% found just once. This chain links TRBV4-2 with TRBJ2-3; D unclear. The sample comprised peripheral blood. This receptor was obtained from a man older than 75 with acute or convalescent COVID-19. The CDR3 sequence: CASSYPGDTQYF. The CDR3 coding sequence is TGTGCCAGCAGCTACCCCGGGGATACGCAGTATTTT.